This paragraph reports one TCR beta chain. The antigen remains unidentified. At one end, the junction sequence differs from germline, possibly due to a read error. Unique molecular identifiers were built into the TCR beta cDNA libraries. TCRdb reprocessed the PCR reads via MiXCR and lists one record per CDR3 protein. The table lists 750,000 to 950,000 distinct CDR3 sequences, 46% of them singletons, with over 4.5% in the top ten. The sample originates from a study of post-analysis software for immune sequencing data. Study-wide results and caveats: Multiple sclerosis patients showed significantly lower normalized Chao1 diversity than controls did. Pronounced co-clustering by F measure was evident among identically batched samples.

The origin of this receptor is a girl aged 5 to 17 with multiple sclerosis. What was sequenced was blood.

The CDR3 DNA reads TGTGCCAGTGGTATTAGCGGTGTCTCCTACAATGAGCAGTTCTTC. Translation: CASGISGVSYNEQFF. The J gene is TRBJ2-1, the V gene TRBV19; D might be TRBD2 (6 bases). The CDR3 loop spans 15 amino acids. Per germline, CDR1 LNHDA and CDR2 SQIVND (reference sequence).